This T cell receptor (beta chain) emerged from a study of response to subunit inactivated influenza vaccine. The study's findings and limits: Only a handful of new T cells, the authors suggested, are recruited with each seasonal influenza vaccination.

Germline trimming cut 0 bases from V and 4 bases from J; bases unmatched to any gene: 5. The germline V gene has CDR1 DFQATT and CDR2 SNEGSKA (reference sequence). The length of the CDR3 is 15 residues. MiXCR was run by TCRdb on the RT-PCR reads, yielding one entry per CDR3 protein. The sample consists of roughly 500,000 distinct CDR3 sequences, 15% to 20% of them appearing once. On this clonotype itself: Its specificity is unknown.

The material was CD4+ T cells sorted from PBMCs, obtained 23 months after vaccination. J is TRBJ2-3 and V is TRBV20-1; TRBD1 agrees at 9 bases. The source of this sequence is a man aged 45 to 75 who received an inactivated influenza vaccine. The CDR3 reads CSARDPGQGADTQYF. The CDR3 DNA reads TGCAGTGCTAGAGATCCGGGACAGGGCGCAGATACGCAGTATTTT.